Each of the 8 T cell receptor beta chains below was sequenced from the same sample in a study of T cell responses to AZD1222 COVID-19 vaccine (dated by TCRdb to about 2021). Interpreted using the paper, the time point label stands for: about 28 days (+/-7) after the second vaccine dose. Receptor libraries were prepared by the immunoSEQ multiplex PCR assay. TCRdb stores this immuneACCESS table with in-frame sequences only. Part of the clones is absent; in the studies checked, under half of the shortfall reflects unresolved V genes, and no reason is known for the rest. This sample holds roughly 100,000 clones; approximately 89% were observed only once. Over 35% of the sample goes to the ten largest clones. The material sequenced was peripheral blood, taken 28 days after the second AZD1222 dose. All receptors come from an adult who received the AZD1222 COVID-19 vaccine.

This clone showed up just once. The chain uses TRBV4-1 and TRBJ2-5; TRBD2 aligns across 11 bases. Unmatched junction bases numbered 10, after V lost 5 bases and J lost 5 bases. Per germline, CDR1 MGHRA and CDR2 YSYEKL. The CDR3 consists of 16 residues. The CDR3 reads CASSSNSGRARETQYF. In DNA form, the CDR3 reads TGCGCCAGCAGCTCCAATAGCGGGAGGGCAAGGGAGACCCAGTACTTC.

CDR3 coding DNA: TGTGCCAGCGCCGGACTAGCCCCCAGCTCTGGGGCCAACGTCCTGACTTTC. Translation gives CASAGLAPSSGANVLTF. The rearrangement uses TRBV7-2 and TRBJ2-6; 8 nucleotides match TRBD2. The junction had 9 bases not matched to a gene; V was cut back by 8 bases and J by 0 bases. CDR1 is SGHTA and CDR2 is FQGNSA in the germline V gene. The CDR3 covers 17 residues.

The chain recombines TRBV19 with TRBJ1-4; a weak D match, TRBD1 (5 bases). Per the germline V gene, CDR1 is LNHDA and CDR2 is SQIVND (reference sequence). Deletions cut 5 bases from V and 5 bases from J, with 21 bases between. The CDR3 totals 17 residues. CDR3 region: CASSPGRVWTKNEKLFF. The DNA for the CDR3 is TGTGCCAGTAGTCCGGGTAGAGTGTGGACAAAGAATGAAAAACTGTTTTTT. Filled out from reference TRBV19 and TRBJ1-4, the complete variable domain reads DGGITQSPKYLFRKEGQNVTLSCEQNLNHDAMYWYRQDPGQGLRLIYYSQIVNDFQKGDIAEGYSVSREKKESFPLTVTSAQKNPTAFYLCASSPGRVWTKNEKLFFGSGTQLSVL.

The chain links TRBV28 to TRBJ2-1, with D perhaps being TRBD1 or TRBD2 (5 bases each). The CDR3 loop spans 14 amino acids. Deletions cut 3 bases from V and 4 bases from J, with 10 bases between. Germline loops: CDR1 MDHEN, CDR2 SYDVKM. The CDR3 spells CASSLGTLYNEQFF. The CDR3 DNA reads as TGTGCCAGCAGTTTGGGGACGCTTTACAATGAGCAGTTCTTC.

The chain carries TRBV28 and TRBJ1-5; possible D gene TRBD1, 5 bases. In germline, CDR1 is MDHEN, CDR2 SYDVKM. The CDR3 spans 16 residues. The germline V and J ends were trimmed by 1 base and 5 bases, with 15 bases remaining between them. The CDR3 protein is CASSLYQGGGHQPQHF. CDR3 DNA: TGTGCCAGCAGTTTATACCAGGGAGGAGGTCATCAGCCCCAGCATTTT.

V and J are TRBV30 and TRBJ2-2; D is ambiguous. This CDR3 region has 15 residues. V was trimmed by 3 bases and J by 0 bases, leaving 11 bases between them. Germline values: CDR1 GTSNPN, CDR2 SVGIG (reference sequence). This CDR3 reads CAWRKNGANTGELFF. The CDR3 DNA reads TGTGCCTGGAGGAAAAACGGAGCGAACACCGGGGAGCTGTTTTTT. The full variable domain, completed using reference TRBV30 and TRBJ2-2, is SQTIHQWPATLVQPVGSPLSLECTVEGTSNPNLYWYRQAAGRGLQLLFYSVGIGQISSEVPQNLSASRPQDRQFILSSKKLLLSDSGFYLCAWRKNGANTGELFFGEGSRLTVL.

A single count supports this clone. This chain connects TRBV10-3 to TRBJ2-7; 9 nucleotides align to TRBD2. Germline V gene sequence: CDR1 ENHRY, CDR2 SYGVKD. The V gene end was trimmed by 3 bases and the J gene end by 3 bases; junction bases not matched to a gene: 3. The CDR3 loop spans 14 amino acids. CDR3 protein: CAISDLAGDYEQYF. The CDR3 region has the DNA TGTGCCATCAGTGACTTAGCGGGGGACTACGAGCAGTACTTC.

The rearrangement uses TRBV6-5 and TRBJ2-7; the match to TRBD1 covers 9 bases. The J segment lost 3 bases and the V segment lost 6 bases, leaving 6 bases of the junction unmatched. The CDR3 length is 14 residues. Germline V CDR1 and CDR2: MNHEY, SVGAGI. CDR3 residues: CASSPLDRGYEQYF. As DNA, the CDR3 is TGTGCCAGCAGCCCCCTGGACAGGGGCTACGAGCAGTACTTC.